The TCR beta chain under discussion was sequenced for a study of CD8 T cells in ankylosing spondylitis. TCRdb itself ran the 5' RACE reads through MiXCR, one entry per CDR3 protein. The sample lists a few hundred thousand distinct CDR3 sequences, 8% to 11% occurring once. Remarks on this clonotype: Its antigen is not known.

General study results and limits: Blood from ankylosing spondylitis patients appeared to carry a characteristic roughly 8-variant TCR beta motif.

The CDR3 spans 13 residues. V lost 5 bases, J lost 0 bases, and 5 bases lay in between. Germline V gives CDR1 SGHVS, CDR2 FQNEAQ. The J gene is TRBJ1-5, the V gene TRBV7-8; no firm D call. The sequence was collected from a male donor with ankylosing spondylitis or in good health (not recorded which). Material for sequencing was blood, either unsorted or a sorted T cell fraction (not recorded which). The CDR3 here is CASSIFSNQPQHF. The CDR3 DNA reads as TGTGCCAGCAGCATCTTTAGCAATCAGCCCCAGCATTTT.